The 26 T cell receptor beta chains in this list originate from one sample, sequenced in a study of T cells in Graves' hyperthyroidism and ophthalmopathy. From RNA transcripts, TCR beta CDR3 regions were amplified. The study used the HTBI primer set for a first-round RT-PCR of the TCR CDR3. TCRdb re-called the multiplex PCR reads through MiXCR, storing one row per CDR3 protein. The data contain around 400,000 distinct CDR3 sequences, 25% of them seen just once; the ten biggest clones take up roughly 70%. What was sequenced was blood. The receptors derive from a man aged 45-65 years with Graves' hyperthyroidism.

This clonotype was recorded a few times. J is TRBJ2-3 and V is TRBV9; D remains unclear. The CDR3 spans 14 residues. The V gene's germline CDR1 is SGDLS and CDR2 YYNGEE. V lost 4 bases to trimming and J lost 2 bases, with 11 bases between them. For the CDR3, the DNA is TGTGCCAGCAGCACACGTCCGATCACAGATACGCAGTATTTT. Translating it yields CASSTRPITDTQYF.

The rearrangement links TRBV12-3 or TRBV12-4 to TRBJ2-4; D possibly corresponds to TRBD1 (6 bases). The CDR3 has 16 residues. Between the trimmed V and J ends, which lost 6 bases and 6 bases, there was a span of 21 bases. Here the CDR3 DNA reads TGTGCCAGCAGCTACTACAGGGTTCGACTAAGAAACATTCAGTACTTC. Its translation: CASSYYRVRLRNIQYF.

V usage is TRBV20-1 and J usage is TRBJ2-1; D gene unclear. The germline gives CDR1 DFQATT, CDR2 SNEGSKA (reference sequence). The V end lost 0 bases, the J end lost 10 bases, and 10 bases lay between the germline ends. This CDR3 comprises 12 residues. CDR3 nucleotides: TGCAGTGCTAGAGAGAGCCCCCCAGAGCAGTTCTTC. This sequence encodes CSARESPPEQFF.

About this clonotype: One junction end does not reproduce the germline sequence, and a read error may be involved. V gene TRBV12-3 or TRBV12-4 combines with J gene TRBJ2-2, with D perhaps matching TRBD1 or TRBD2 (5 bases each). The CDR3 loop spans 16 amino acids. CDR3 sequence: CANSPTGTPNTRELFF. CDR3 in DNA: TGTGCCAACAGTCCCACTGGGACCCCGAACACCAGGGAGCTGTTTTTT.

A note on this clonotype: A much larger clone is a single base away; this may be a read error. This sequence joins TRBV10-3 and TRBJ2-1, with 12 bases fitting TRBD2. Trimming at V came to 6 bases and at J to 2 bases, leaving 2 bases not matched to a gene. CDR3 length: 15 residues. Germline-derived CDR1 and CDR2 are ENHRY and SYGVKD. The CDR3 loop reads CAIRRLAGAYNEQFF. Written as DNA, the CDR3 is TGTGCCATCAGAAGACTAGCGGGAGCCTACAATGAGCAGTTCTTC.

This clonotype occurred many times. The chain has TRBV6-5 and TRBJ2-7; 7 bases match TRBD1. CDR1 is MNHEY and CDR2 is SVGAGI in the germline V gene. Unmatched junction bases numbered 3, after V lost 0 bases and J lost 4 bases. This CDR3 spans 14 amino acids. As DNA, the CDR3 is TGTGCCAGCAGTTACTCTGCAGGGGGTTACGAGCAGTACTTC. Its translation: CASSYSAGGYEQYF.

The rearrangement uses TRBV12-3 or TRBV12-4 and TRBJ2-1; no definite D call. The V end was cut by 3 bases, the J end by 8 bases, with 5 bases between. The CDR3 length is 11 residues. The CDR3 region is CASSFNYEQFF. As DNA, the CDR3 is TGTGCCAGCAGTTTCAACTATGAGCAGTTCTTC.

This clonotype was seen repeatedly, ten times or more. The genes are TRBV25-1 and TRBJ2-3; D is undetermined. Trimming left V 1 base short and J 2 bases short, with 16 bases between. This CDR3 spans 17 amino acids. The germline V gene has CDR1 MGHDK and CDR2 SYGVNS. CDR3 in DNA: TGTGCCAGCAGTGAATCACCCCAGTGGCGTAACACAGATACGCAGTATTTT. Residues: CASSESPQWRNTDTQYF. Full variable domain (missing parts from reference TRBV25-1 and TRBJ2-3): EADIYQTPRYLVIGTGKKITLECSQTMGHDKMYWYQQDPGMELHLIHYSYGVNSTEKGDLSSESTVSRIRTEHFPLTLESARPSHTSQYLCASSESPQWRNTDTQYFGPGTRLTVL.

This clonotype was observed a handful of times. The chain joins TRBV5-5 to TRBJ2-7, with D perhaps TRBD1 or TRBD2 (5 bases each). The V end lost 4 bases, the J end lost 5 bases, and 19 bases lay between the germline ends. The CDR3 totals 15 residues. The germline gives CDR1 SGHKS, CDR2 YYEKEE (reference sequence). In nucleotides, the CDR3 is TGTGCCAGCAGCGCCTCCGGGACGGTCCCCCACGAGCAGTACTTC. This encodes CASSASGTVPHEQYF.

This clonotype was observed many times. The chain carries TRBV2 and TRBJ2-1, with a tentative D call TRBD2 (6 bases). CDR1 and CDR2 from the germline V gene are SNHLY and FYNNEI. The CDR3 has 15 amino acids. V lost 5 bases, J lost 0 bases, and 11 bases lay in between. The CDR3 loop reads CASSPGLFSYNEQFF. The CDR3 DNA sequence: TGTGCCAGCAGTCCGGGACTCTTCTCCTACAATGAGCAGTTCTTC.

The chain employs TRBV24-1 and TRBJ2-6; D remains unclear. This CDR3 has 16 residues. Per the germline V gene, CDR1 is KGHDR and CDR2 is SFDVKD. V lost 5 bases and J 8 bases, leaving 18 bases between the germline ends. CDR3 amino acids: CATSAGAPDTTNVLTF. For the CDR3, the DNA is TGTGCCACCAGTGCCGGTGCCCCCGACACTACCAACGTCCTGACTTTC.

CDR3 loop: CASSLGGGRLKQFF. The CDR3 nucleotides read TGTGCCAGCAGCTTAGGGGGCGGGAGACTTAAGCAGTTCTTC. This chain uses TRBV11-2 with TRBJ2-1; TRBD2 agrees at 7 bases. J was trimmed by 11 bases and V by 1 base; bases with no gene match: 8. This CDR3 has 14 amino acids. Germline V gene data show CDR1 as SGHAT and CDR2 as FQNNGV.

This clonotype showed up just a few times. This chain connects TRBV24-1 to TRBJ2-1, with 11 bases identical to TRBD2. The CDR3 has 17 amino acids. Trimming removed 4 bases from V and 0 bases from J; junction bases left unmatched: 4. CDR1 and CDR2 from the germline V gene are KGHDR and SFDVKD. CDR3 DNA: TGTGCCACCAGTGAACCGGGACTAGCGGACTCCTACAATGAGCAGTTCTTC. Protein product: CATSEPGLADSYNEQFF.

The sample holds many counts of this clonotype. The V call is TRBV28, the J call TRBJ2-5; the match to TRBD1 covers 9 bases. The CDR3 length is 15 residues. J lost 5 bases, V lost 4 bases, and 8 bases had no gene match. CDR1 MDHEN and CDR2 SYDVKM come from the germline V gene. In DNA form, the CDR3 reads TGTGCCAGCAGTTCTCCGGGACAGGGAGCGGAGACCCAGTACTTC. It codes for CASSSPGQGAETQYF.

The gene calls are TRBV19 and TRBJ2-2, with 7 bases aligning to TRBD1. Per germline, CDR1 LNHDA and CDR2 SQIVND (reference sequence). J was trimmed by 3 bases and V by 3 bases; bases with no gene match: 1. The CDR3 spans 14 residues. The CDR3 sequence is CASSITGDTGELFF. DNA for the CDR3: TGTGCCAGTAGTATCACAGGGGACACCGGGGAGCTGTTTTTT.

This clonotype was seen only a few times. J is TRBJ2-1 and V is TRBV3-1; TRBD2 matches at 8 bases. The V segment lost 5 bases and the J segment 3 bases; nucleotides outside the gene matches: 6. This CDR3 comprises 15 residues. Looked up from germline, CDR1 is LGHDT and CDR2 is YNNKEL (reference sequence). CDR3 protein: CASSEGLGFYNEQFF. The CDR3 nucleotides read TGTGCCAGCAGCGAGGGACTAGGATTCTACAATGAGCAGTTCTTC.

The CDR3 loop reads CASSLTGSHANTGELFF. Written as DNA, the CDR3 is TGTGCCAGCAGCCTCACGGGATCACACGCGAACACCGGGGAGCTGTTTTTT. The chain uses TRBV11-2 and TRBJ2-2; perhaps TRBD2 as D (5 bases). The germline V gene encodes CDR1 SGHAT and CDR2 FQNNGV. Trimming took 5 bases from V and 0 from J, leaving 16 bases between them. CDR3 length: 17 residues.

The V call is TRBV6-2 or TRBV6-3, the J call TRBJ2-5, with 8 nucleotides matching TRBD1. After removal of 2 bases from V and 5 bases from J, the junction contained 4 bases not matched to a gene. The germline V gene has CDR1 MNHEY and CDR2 SVGEGT. This CDR3 has 14 amino acids. This chain's CDR3 is CASSYPRTGETQYF. In nucleotides, the CDR3 is TGTGCCAGCAGTTACCCCCGGACAGGGGAGACCCAGTACTTC.

This clonotype came up many times. The CDR3 here is CASSQVHSVGLTDTQYF. CDR3 bases: TGTGCCAGCAGCCAGGTCCACTCAGTCGGTCTCACAGATACGCAGTATTTT. J is TRBJ2-3 and V is TRBV3-1, with D uncertain. V was clipped by 3 bases and J by 2 bases, with 18 bases between them. The CDR3 has 17 residues. CDR1 and CDR2 (germline): LGHDT, YNNKEL (reference sequence).

This clonotype was seen ten or more times. This chain connects TRBV7-9 to TRBJ2-7, with D uncertain. Germline assignment: CDR1 SEHNR and CDR2 FQNEAQ (reference sequence). There are 16 residues in the CDR3. The V end lost 1 base, the J end lost 3 bases, and 16 bases lay between the germline ends. CDR3 nucleotide sequence: TGTGCCAGCAGCTTAGTCGTGTCACCGGCGTACTACGAGCAGTACTTC. Amino acid sequence: CASSLVVSPAYYEQYF.

The sample holds many counts of this clonotype. The rearrangement uses TRBV28 and TRBJ2-7, with D perhaps TRBD1 (6 bases). The CDR3 runs to 14 residues. Trimming shortened V by 4 bases and J by 0 bases, and 10 bases separated the two germline ends. CDR1 is MDHEN, CDR2 SYDVKM, per germline. Written as DNA, the CDR3 is TGTGCCAGCAGTTCAGACAGGATCTCCTACGAGCAGTACTTC. Its translation: CASSSDRISYEQYF. Supplemented by reference TRBV28 and TRBJ2-7, the full variable domain reads DVKVTQSSRYLVKRTGEKVFLECVQDMDHENMFWYRQDPGLGLRLIYFSYDVKMKEKGDIPEGYSVSREKKERFSLILESASTNQTSMYLCASSSDRISYEQYFGPGTRLTVT.

V is TRBV29-1 and J is TRBJ2-1; D is perhaps TRBD1 or TRBD2 (5 bases each). Trimming cost V 3 bases and J 0 bases, with 12 bases left between them. From germline, CDR1 is SQVTM and CDR2 ANQGSEA. The CDR3 runs to 15 residues. In nucleotides, the CDR3 is TGCAGCGTTGATCCCCGGGGCGCCTCCTACAATGAGCAGTTCTTC. Protein product: CSVDPRGASYNEQFF.

The V gene is TRBV5-6, the J gene TRBJ2-3, with D unclear. Between the trimmed V and J ends, which lost 2 bases and 4 bases, there was a span of 11 bases. The CDR3 totals 14 residues. Per the germline V gene, CDR1 is SGHDT and CDR2 is YYEEEE. The CDR3 region has the DNA TGTGCCAGCAGCTTAGCACCCACGGCAGATACGCAGTATTTT. As protein: CASSLAPTADTQYF. The full variable domain, rest sourced from reference TRBV5-6 and TRBJ2-3, is DAGVTQSPTHLIKTRGQQVTLRCSPKSGHDTVSWYQQALGQGPQFIFQYYEEEERQRGNFPDRFSGHQFPNYSSELNVNALLLGDSALYLCASSLAPTADTQYFGPGTRLTVL.

This chain connects TRBV4-1 to TRBJ2-1; no clear D gene. Deletions cut 0 bases from V and 7 bases from J, with 13 bases between. The CDR3 spans 15 residues. Germline V CDR1 and CDR2: MGHRA, YSYEKL. The CDR3 region has the DNA TGCGCCAGCAGCCAAGACGGGCTAGTCGGGAATGAGCAGTTCTTC. It specifies CASSQDGLVGNEQFF.

This clonotype occurred a few times. The gene calls are TRBV29-1 and TRBJ2-5, with D unclear. Trimming shortened V by 7 bases and J by 1 base, and 7 bases separated the two germline ends. The CDR3 is 11 amino acids. Germline values: CDR1 SQVTM, CDR2 ANQGSEA. Here the CDR3 reads CSGWGQETQYF. CDR3 bases: TGCAGCGGATGGGGCCAAGAGACCCAGTACTTC.

The J gene is TRBJ2-5, the V gene TRBV5-1, with TRBD2 matching 8 bases. CDR1 is SGHRS, CDR2 YFSETQ, per germline. V lost 4 bases to trimming and J lost 1 base; unmatched junction nucleotides: 6. This CDR3 is 15 amino acids long. The CDR3 sequence is CASSPRGGLQETQYF. The CDR3 DNA reads as TGCGCCAGCAGCCCACGGGGGGGCCTCCAAGAGACCCAGTACTTC. Drawing the rest from reference TRBV5-1 and TRBJ2-5, the complete variable domain is KAGVTQTPRYLIKTRGQQVTLSCSPISGHRSVSWYQQTPGQGLQFLFEYFSETQRNKGNFPGRFSGRQFSNSRSEMNVSTLELGDSALYLCASSPRGGLQETQYFGPGTRLLVL.